This entry describes one T cell receptor beta chain. In the PCR, 60 Vbeta and 13 Jbeta primers were used. This table comes from immunoSEQ multiplex PCR, and its TCRdb copy is limited to in-frame clones, with some not included. The data show around 200,000 clones, almost 80% seen once. This CDR3 has 18 amino acids. V was pared by 2 bases and J by 1 base, with 7 bases of the junction left unmatched. CDR1 SGHVS and CDR2 FQNEAQ come from the germline V gene. These data belong to a study of cytomegalovirus exposure and HLA in healthy donors. Sequenced sample: PBMCs. The chain uses TRBV7-8 and TRBJ2-2; 10 positions agree with TRBD2. This receptor was obtained from a woman aged 18-29 years in good health and CMV-seronegative. The CDR3 nucleotides are TGTGCCAGCAGCTTACCGGCTAGCGGGGGTAGGAACACCGGGGAGCTGTTTTTT. This translates into CASSLPASGGRNTGELFF.